A single sample is the source of the 27 T cell receptor beta chains below, sequenced in a study of shared clonotypes between healthy human individuals. Only in-frame clones appear in the TCRdb table, and some are missing; sequencing was by immunoSEQ multiplex PCR. The sample has 1.4 million or so clones; 98% are singletons. The sequenced material came from naive CD4+ T cells sorted from blood. Subset given: CD45RA+ positively selected. The receptor set was obtained from a man aged 25-45 years in good health.

The V call is TRBV27, the J call TRBJ1-1, with D possibly TRBD1 on 5 matching bases. The CDR3 is 14 residues long. Germline assignment: CDR1 MNHEY and CDR2 SMNVEV (reference sequence). V was trimmed by 4 bases and J by 2 bases, leaving 11 bases between them. DNA of the CDR3: TGTGCCAGCAGTTCCTTGACAGATAACACTGAAGCTTTCTTT. This translates into CASSSLTDNTEAFF.

V usage is TRBV29-1 and J usage is TRBJ2-2, with a weak D call TRBD1 (6 bases). This CDR3 is 15 amino acids long. Germline lookup yields CDR1 SQVTM and CDR2 ANQGSEA. Trimming cost V 6 bases and J 1 base, with 15 bases left between them. CDR3: CSVSDVGGNTGELFF. As DNA, the CDR3 is TGCAGCGTGTCAGATGTAGGGGGGAACACCGGGGAGCTGTTTTTT.

The V and J genes are TRBV28 and TRBJ2-5, with TRBD1 identical over 12 bases. CDR3 length equals 15 residues. V lost 6 bases, J lost 4 bases, and 6 bases stayed unmatched. The germline V gene has CDR1 MDHEN and CDR2 SYDVKM. DNA for the CDR3: TGTGCCAGCAGGCAGGGGGGACAGGGGGCAGAGACCCAGTACTTC. Translation gives CASRQGGQGAETQYF.

V is TRBV7-8 and J is TRBJ2-1; the match to TRBD1 covers 8 bases. V lost 4 bases and J lost 10; bases outside the gene matches: 6. This CDR3 spans 13 amino acids. The germline gives CDR1 SGHVS, CDR2 FQNEAQ. The CDR3 coding sequence is TGTGCCAGCAGCTCCGGGACAGGAGCCGAGCAGTTCTTC. Translating it yields CASSSGTGAEQFF. The variable domain in full, with the rest retrieved from reference TRBV7-8 and TRBJ2-1, is GAGVSQSPRYKVAKRGQDVALRCDPISGHVSLFWYQQALGQGPEFLTYFQNEAQLDKSGLPSDRFFAERPEGSVSTLKIQRTQQEDSAVYLCASSSGTGAEQFFGPGTRLTVL.

A word on this clone: This CDR3 is also generated by other DNA sequences in the sample. The J gene is TRBJ2-2, the V gene TRBV11-2; D not resolved. The V gene's germline CDR1 is SGHAT and CDR2 FQNNGV. V dropped 3 bases and J dropped 6 bases, with 2 bases sitting between them. This CDR3 spans 11 amino acids. CDR3 DNA sequence: TGTGCCAGCAGCTTGTCCGGGGAGCTGTTTTTT. Translation gives CASSLSGELFF.

This clone appeared a single time. The chain couples TRBV30 to TRBJ2-3; no definite D call. Trimming stripped 4 bases from V and 1 base from J, with 12 bases between. This CDR3 is built from 14 residues. Germline V gene data show CDR1 as GTSNPN and CDR2 as SVGIG (reference sequence). CDR3: CAWIPRAGTDTQYF. The DNA of the CDR3 is TGTGCCTGGATTCCAAGGGCGGGCACAGATACGCAGTATTTT. Full variable domain (remainder filled in from reference TRBV30 and TRBJ2-3): SQTIHQWPATLVQPVGSPLSLECTVEGTSNPNLYWYRQAAGRGLQLLFYSVGIGQISSEVPQNLSASRPQDRQFILSSKKLLLSDSGFYLCAWIPRAGTDTQYFGPGTRLTVL.

The chain carries TRBV6-1 and TRBJ2-5; D perhaps matches TRBD1 (5 bases). CDR3 length: 12 residues. The V gene lost 8 bases and the J gene lost 2 bases, with 9 bases spanning the gap. Germline loops: CDR1 MNHNS, CDR2 SASEGT. The CDR3 DNA reads as TGTGCCAGCCCCAACAGGCAAGAGACCCAGTACTTC. Amino acid sequence: CASPNRQETQYF.

The V and J genes are TRBV14 and TRBJ2-1; 10 nucleotides line up with TRBD1. Trimming took 4 bases from V and 6 from J; bases not matched to a gene: 12. Germline V gives CDR1 SGHDN, CDR2 FVKESK. The CDR3 has 17 residues. The CDR3 reads CASSRSHLDRGINEQFF. CDR3 nucleotide sequence: TGTGCCAGCAGCCGGTCCCACCTGGACAGGGGGATCAATGAGCAGTTCTTC.

About this clone: Additional DNA sequences in this sample encode the identical CDR3. The chain couples TRBV6-5 to TRBJ1-1; D is ambiguous. CDR1 and CDR2 from the germline V gene are MNHEY and SVGAGI. The CDR3 consists of 13 residues. Trimming removed 2 bases from V and 1 base from J, with 5 bases in between. The CDR3 DNA reads as TGTGCCAGCAGTTACGGGAGGAACACTGAAGCTTTCTTT. This translates into CASSYGRNTEAFF.

In nucleotides, the CDR3 is TGTGCCAGCAGTCAAGGGACAGCTGAAGGGACCCAGTACTTC. It is translated as CASSQGTAEGTQYF. The genes are TRBV6-5 and TRBJ2-5; 7 bases are shared with TRBD1. V was clipped by 5 bases and J by 7 bases; unmatched bases: 10. Germline CDR1 MNHEY, CDR2 SVGAGI. This CDR3 spans 14 amino acids.

The DNA of the CDR3 is TGTGCCAGCAGTATACGGGGGCTAGCGGGAGGGGATGAGCAGTTCTTC. It codes for CASSIRGLAGGDEQFF. The rearrangement joins TRBV27 to TRBJ2-1; 12 nucleotides match TRBD2. This CDR3 is 16 amino acids long. Germline V gene sequence: CDR1 MNHEY, CDR2 SMNVEV (reference sequence). With 5 bases clipped from V and 8 bases from J, the junction kept 10 bases outside the gene matches.

The chain recombines TRBV29-1 with TRBJ2-4; maybe TRBD1 (7 bases). Trimming stripped 5 bases from V and 8 bases from J, with 13 bases between. Germline CDR1 and CDR2: SQVTM and ANQGSEA. This CDR3 has 12 amino acids. The CDR3: CSVKEGADIQYF. The CDR3 DNA reads TGCAGCGTTAAGGAGGGGGCAGACATTCAGTACTTC.

This chain joins TRBV29-1 and TRBJ1-1; 10 nucleotides match TRBD1. V shed 6 bases and J 6 bases; nucleotides not matched to a gene: 10. The CDR3 length is 14 residues. Germline V gene data show CDR1 as SQVTM and CDR2 as ANQGSEA. In DNA form, the CDR3 reads TGCAGCGTCGTCCGACAGGGGGCTTCGCCTGAAGCTTTCTTT. Translating gives CSVVRQGASPEAFF.

V usage is TRBV10-3 and J usage is TRBJ2-7; 8 bases are shared with TRBD1. Unmatched junction bases numbered 11, after V lost 3 bases and J lost 7 bases. Germline CDR1 is ENHRY and CDR2 is SYGVKD. The CDR3 runs 15 residues. CDR3 sequence (DNA): TGTGCCATCAGTGACGACAGGGGACCCTCTGGGGAGCAGTACTTC. Translated: CAISDDRGPSGEQYF.

This chain links TRBV7-2 with TRBJ1-4; D is perhaps TRBD1 (6 bases). The ends were cut back, 5 bases at V and 8 bases at J, with 18 bases in the middle. Germline V lookup: CDR1 SGHTA, CDR2 FQGNSA. There are 15 residues in the CDR3. For the CDR3, the DNA is TGTGCCAGCAGCCCCCCAGGGGAGTTGGGGGAAAAACTGTTTTTT. This translates into CASSPPGELGEKLFF.

The CDR3 bases are TGTGCCAGCAGGGGGACAGGGGACTATGGCTACACCTTC. As protein: CASRGTGDYGYTF. The chain employs TRBV6-5 and TRBJ1-2; 10 nucleotides match TRBD1. This CDR3 is built from 13 residues. CDR1 MNHEY and CDR2 SVGAGI come from the germline V gene. Trimming took 6 bases from V and 3 from J; bases not matched to a gene: 1.

As for this clone: Other DNA sequences in the sample encode the same CDR3. The chain combines TRBV5-6 with TRBJ2-2; no definite D call. Trimming stripped 0 bases from V and 8 bases from J, with 5 bases between. Germline V gives CDR1 SGHDT, CDR2 YYEEEE. The CDR3 loop spans 12 amino acids. The CDR3 bases are TGTGCCAGCAGCTTGGGGTTGGGGGAGCTGTTTTTT. Its translation: CASSLGLGELFF.

V is TRBV28 and J is TRBJ2-3, with 10 nucleotides matching TRBD2. The V and J ends lost 8 bases and 2 bases, in that order; junction bases with no gene match: 7. From germline, CDR1 is MDHEN and CDR2 SYDVKM. The length of the CDR3 is 15 residues. CDR3 nucleotides: TGTGCCAGCCCACCTAGCGGGAGAGACACAGATACGCAGTATTTT. Protein product: CASPPSGRDTDTQYF. The full variable domain, with the rest looked up from reference TRBV28 and TRBJ2-3, is DVKVTQSSRYLVKRTGEKVFLECVQDMDHENMFWYRQDPGLGLRLIYFSYDVKMKEKGDIPEGYSVSREKKERFSLILESASTNQTSMYLCASPPSGRDTDTQYFGPGTRLTVL.

The V call is TRBV5-6, the J call TRBJ2-1, with D perhaps TRBD2 (6 bases). Per the germline V gene, CDR1 is SGHDT and CDR2 is YYEEEE. V dropped 4 bases and J dropped 3 bases, with 14 bases sitting between them. The CDR3 consists of 15 residues. CDR3 coding DNA: TGTGCCAGCAGCCAGCCCGGGACTCTCTACAATGAGCAGTTCTTC. This encodes CASSQPGTLYNEQFF.

The rearrangement uses TRBV6-4 and TRBJ1-1; no reliable D call. CDR1 and CDR2 (germline): MRHNA, SNTAGT. With 4 bases removed from V and 0 bases from J, the gap between germline ends came to 6 bases. This CDR3 has 13 residues. For the CDR3, the DNA is TGTGCCAGCAGTGCTAAATTGAACACTGAAGCTTTCTTT. Translated, it gives CASSAKLNTEAFF.

This clone was detected once. The chain combines TRBV7-3 with TRBJ2-3, with a possible D match to TRBD1 (7 bases). CDR1 is SGHTA and CDR2 is FQGTGA in the germline V gene. With 4 bases removed from V and 6 bases from J, the gap between germline ends came to 32 bases. The CDR3 runs 20 residues. For the CDR3, the DNA is TGTGCCAGCAGCTCGTACCAATCTGGCGGGACAGTTAATAGTGGTGATACGCAGTATTTT. This encodes CASSSYQSGGTVNSGDTQYF.

This clone was found once. V usage is TRBV18 and J usage is TRBJ2-2, with 7 bases identical to TRBD1. Germline V CDR1 and CDR2: KGHSH, LQKENI. Germline trimming cut 4 bases from V and 6 bases from J; bases unmatched to any gene: 8. The CDR3 is 15 residues long. CDR3 amino acids: CASSRDRVGAGELFF. In DNA, the CDR3 is TGTGCCAGCTCACGAGACAGGGTGGGCGCCGGGGAGCTGTTTTTT.

This chain links TRBV6-5 with TRBJ1-5; D not resolved. V was trimmed by 8 bases and J by 0 bases, leaving 8 bases between them. This CDR3 comprises 13 residues. Per the germline V gene, CDR1 is MNHEY and CDR2 is SVGAGI. CDR3 nucleotides: TGTGCCAGCCGGGAATATAGCAATCAGCCCCAGCATTTT. This sequence encodes CASREYSNQPQHF.

About this clone: Within the sample, other DNA sequences also encode this same CDR3. The J gene is TRBJ2-1, the V gene TRBV18, with 8 bases that match TRBD2. Germline-derived CDR1 and CDR2 are KGHSH and LQKENI. There are 15 residues in the CDR3. Trimming at V came to 6 bases and at J to 0 bases, leaving 4 bases not matched to a gene. CDR3 residues: CASSQSGSSYNEQFF. The CDR3 nucleotides are TGTGCCAGCTCCCAAAGCGGGAGCTCCTACAATGAGCAGTTCTTC.

This sequence joins TRBV7-8 and TRBJ2-7, with 7 bases lining up with TRBD2. The germline V gene encodes CDR1 SGHVS and CDR2 FQNEAQ. V lost 7 bases, J lost 0 bases, and 12 bases stayed unmatched. The CDR3 has 16 amino acids. The CDR3 DNA follows: TGTGCCAGCACCAAGCGGGACCCGAAATTCTCCTACGAGCAGTACTTC. Residues: CASTKRDPKFSYEQYF.

The chain couples TRBV4-2 to TRBJ1-2; 8 bases are a match to TRBD1. The CDR3 contains 14 residues. Germline CDR1 LGHNA, CDR2 YNFKEQ. V lost 1 base and J lost 8; bases outside the gene matches: 6. CDR3 sequence (DNA): TGTGCCAGCAGCCAAGGGACAGGGCGGGGAGGCTACACCTTC. It translates to CASSQGTGRGGYTF.

V and J are TRBV29-1 and TRBJ1-2; D uncertain. Trimming removed 3 bases from V and 8 bases from J, with 10 bases in between. The CDR3 is 11 residues long. CDR1 is SQVTM and CDR2 is ANQGSEA in the germline V gene. This CDR3 is CSVDVAWGYTF. DNA of the CDR3: TGCAGCGTTGATGTCGCCTGGGGCTACACCTTC.